This paragraph reports one T cell receptor beta chain. V was pared by 10 bases and J by 3 bases, with 4 bases of the junction left unmatched. The CDR3 spans 12 residues. CDR1 ENHRY and CDR2 SYGVKD come from the germline V gene. As originally analysed: Amplified reference gene primers provided the basis for estimating nucleated cell counts. Using immunoSEQ multiplex PCR, the repertoire was profiled, and TCRdb retains in-frame clones only, with some absent. V and J calls and clone size are given by that table; D and trimming were obtained from the DNA. Counted here are a few hundred thousand clones, about 87% occurring once; the ten biggest clones make up more than 6.5%. This entry belongs to a study of blood T cell repertoires in COVID-19. In the study overall: Sample material is recorded as cDNA or gDNA derived from T cells, B-cell-depleted T cells, or PBMCs.

The sequence came from a woman in her seventies with active or convalescent COVID-19. This rearrangement joins TRBV10-3 to TRBJ2-7, with 9 positions matching TRBD1. The sequenced sample was peripheral blood. The CDR3 loop reads CATATGGYEQYF. The DNA for the CDR3 is TGTGCCACCGCGACAGGGGGCTACGAGCAGTACTTC.